This T cell receptor (beta chain) was recorded in a study of cytomegalovirus exposure and HLA in healthy donors. Study results and caveats: The likely explanation for a cluster of highly shared sequence variants was sequencing artifact. It has been reported that TCR beta sequences accurately predicted the HLA-A and HLA-B alleles of most subjects.

Details on this clone: Its target is not known.

The PCR contained 60 Vbeta and 13 Jbeta primers. Generated by immunoSEQ multiplex PCR, the TCRdb table keeps only in-frame clones and is missing some. The data show roughly 120,000 clones, around 77% seen once. The sequenced sample was PBMCs. This receptor was identified in a man between 45 and 60 years old in good health and CMV-seropositive.

The DNA of the CDR3 is TGCGCCAGCAGCCTTCAACAACTAGCGGGAGACAGTAGAAGTACCTACGAGCAGTACTTC. This sequence encodes CASSLQQLAGDSRSTYEQYF. This chain joins TRBV5-1 and TRBJ2-7; 11 bases are a match to TRBD2. Per the germline V gene, CDR1 is SGHRS and CDR2 is YFSETQ. J gave up 2 bases and V 4 bases, and 20 bases lay outside the gene matches. The CDR3 is 20 residues long.